This passage covers 28 T cell receptor beta chains from one sample sequenced in a study of human T cells and chemical hapten exposure. From the RACE reads, TCRdb called clonotypes with MiXCR, one entry per CDR3 protein. The table lists roughly 380,000 distinct CDR3 sequences, more than 4.5% of them singletons. Sample time point: pre-sensitization, week 0. Treatment in this sample: therapeutic diphenylcyclopropenone sensitization with weekly scalp DPC. This specimen was whole blood, taken in connection with sensitization to the hapten diphenylcyclopropenone (DPC). Every receptor here comes from a woman aged 45-60 years with alopecia areata. Some clones in this sample may be carry-over from other donors' samples.

This clonotype was counted ten times or more. The chain combines TRBV29-1 with TRBJ1-1; D is uncertain. CDR3 length equals 12 residues. The germline CDR1 and CDR2 sequences are SQVTM and ANQGSEA. V was pared by 4 bases and J by 6 bases, with 12 bases between. The CDR3 bases are TGCAGCGTTGCGAGGACCCCGGCTGAAGCTTTCTTT. This codes for CSVARTPAEAFF.

The chain is built from TRBV27 and TRBJ1-6; no clear D. Germline CDR1 MNHEY, CDR2 SMNVEV (reference sequence). V lost 4 bases to trimming and J lost 6 bases, with 16 bases between them. The CDR3 extends over 16 amino acids. The CDR3 DNA follows: TGTGCCAGCAGTTCACATAACTTGGACCTTAATTCACCCCTCCACTTT. It yields the protein CASSSHNLDLNSPLHF.

This clonotype showed up just a few times. The rearrangement joins TRBV27 to TRBJ1-4; D possibly corresponds to TRBD1 (6 bases). Germline V gene data show CDR1 as MNHEY and CDR2 as SMNVEV (reference sequence). The CDR3 runs to 15 residues. V was clipped by 0 bases and J by 3 bases, with 8 bases between them. The CDR3 spells CASSLSGQPNEKLFF. CDR3 nucleotide sequence: TGTGCCAGCAGTTTATCTGGACAGCCTAATGAAAAACTGTTTTTT.

There are many counts of this clonotype. V gene TRBV29-1 combines with J gene TRBJ1-2; the D is unclear. V shed 3 bases and J shed 0 bases, with 11 bases lying between them. The germline gives CDR1 SQVTM, CDR2 ANQGSEA. The CDR3 is 14 residues long. DNA for the CDR3: TGCAGCGTTGATCCCCAGAGCACTAACTATGGCTACACCTTC. This codes for CSVDPQSTNYGYTF. Full variable domain (missing parts from reference TRBV29-1 and TRBJ1-2): SAVISQKPSRDICQRGTSLTIQCQVDSQVTMMFWYRQQPGQSLTLIATANQGSEATYESGFVIDKFPISRPNLTFSTLTVSNMSPEDSSIYLCSVDPQSTNYGYTFGSGTRLTVV.

This clonotype was seen a few times. The chain has TRBV28 and TRBJ2-7, with unresolved D. The germline CDR1 and CDR2 sequences are MDHEN and SYDVKM. Trimming removed 5 bases from V and 2 bases from J, with 13 bases in between. CDR3 length: 14 residues. The CDR3 region is CASSLPVGAYEQYF. The CDR3 nucleotides are TGTGCCAGCAGTCTCCCCGTTGGGGCCTACGAGCAGTACTTC.

This clonotype occurred many times. J is TRBJ1-4 and V is TRBV5-1; a possible D gene is TRBD1 (6 bases). The CDR3 is made up of 15 amino acids. The germline V gene encodes CDR1 SGHRS and CDR2 YFSETQ. Trimming took off 4 bases at V and 8 bases at J, with 18 bases between the two ends. The DNA of the CDR3 is TGCGCCAGCAGCCCTGGGACACATCAGGGGGAAAAACTGTTTTTT. Translation: CASSPGTHQGEKLFF.

In its sample, this clonotype was seen a few times. V and J are TRBV2 and TRBJ2-1; D possibly corresponds to TRBD2 (7 bases). V was trimmed by 0 bases and J by 6 bases, leaving 9 bases between them. The CDR3 extends over 14 amino acids. CDR1 and CDR2 (germline): SNHLY, FYNNEI. This CDR3 is CASSEAGGPNEQFF. DNA for the CDR3: TGTGCCAGCAGTGAAGCGGGGGGGCCCAATGAGCAGTTCTTC.

The rearrangement links TRBV5-1 to TRBJ1-4, with D maybe TRBD1 (5 bases). V lost 3 bases and J lost 6, with 12 bases in between. CDR1 and CDR2 (germline): SGHRS, YFSETQ. The CDR3 consists of 14 residues. The CDR3 DNA is TGCGCCAGCAGCTGGACGCTGGGGGATGAAAAACTGTTTTTT. It is translated as CASSWTLGDEKLFF.

The V gene is TRBV6-5, the J gene TRBJ1-4; TRBD1 aligns across 7 bases. The CDR3 has 14 amino acids. J was trimmed by 3 bases and V by 6 bases; bases with no gene match: 4. The germline gives CDR1 MNHEY, CDR2 SVGAGI. The CDR3 loop reads CASRPGQPNEKLFF. In DNA form, the CDR3 reads TGTGCCAGCAGGCCGGGACAGCCTAATGAAAAACTGTTTTTT.

The chain combines TRBV29-1 with TRBJ2-2; 9 positions agree with TRBD1. Per germline, CDR1 SQVTM and CDR2 ANQGSEA. V shed 6 bases, J shed 7 bases, and the junction held 9 bases outside the gene matches. This CDR3 spans 14 amino acids. The CDR3 here is CSVAGTGRGGELFF. The CDR3 DNA reads as TGCAGCGTGGCGGGGACAGGGCGGGGCGGGGAGCTGTTTTTT.

The chain recombines TRBV28 with TRBJ2-3; 12 nucleotides line up with TRBD2. The junction had 15 bases not matched to a gene; V was cut back by 5 bases and J by 6 bases. CDR1 MDHEN and CDR2 SYDVKM come from the germline V gene. The CDR3 totals 18 residues. The CDR3 DNA sequence: TGTGCCAGCAGTCCATATCGCCTAGCGGGAGGGCCGCGTGATACGCAGTATTTT. Translated, it gives CASSPYRLAGGPRDTQYF.

Many counts were recorded for this clonotype. V usage is TRBV6-5 and J usage is TRBJ1-5; no clear D. The V end lost 8 bases, the J end lost 6 bases, and 17 bases lay between the germline ends. The CDR3 has 14 amino acids. The V gene's germline CDR1 is MNHEY and CDR2 SVGAGI. CDR3 amino acids: CASGHPGRGQPQHF. CDR3 sequence (DNA): TGTGCCAGCGGTCACCCAGGTAGAGGTCAGCCCCAGCATTTT.

The sample holds many counts of this clonotype. V and J are TRBV12-3 or TRBV12-4 and TRBJ2-1; D remains unclear. The CDR3 totals 13 residues. The V end was cut by 3 bases, the J end by 5 bases, with 8 bases between. CDR3 nucleotides: TGTGCCAGCAGTTTTTTACGGGACAATGAGCAGTTCTTC. Its translation: CASSFLRDNEQFF.

In its sample, this clonotype was seen many times. The gene calls are TRBV7-2 and TRBJ1-5; D not certain. This CDR3 comprises 12 residues. Germline CDR1 and CDR2: SGHTA and FQGNSA. Trimming took 2 bases from V and 7 from J, leaving 6 bases between them. The CDR3 loop reads CASSLRSQPQHF. The CDR3 coding sequence is TGTGCCAGCAGCTTAAGGAGCCAGCCCCAGCATTTT.

J is TRBJ1-3 and V is TRBV6-1, with TRBD1 matching 8 bases. Germline-derived CDR1 and CDR2 are MNHNS and SASEGT. V gave up 7 bases and J gave up 4 bases; unmatched junction bases: 3. There are 13 residues in the CDR3. CDR3 loop: CASTRTGGNTIYF. In DNA, the CDR3 is TGTGCCAGCACTAGGACAGGGGGAAACACCATATATTTT.

This chain joins TRBV12-3 or TRBV12-4 and TRBJ1-1, with TRBD1 matching 9 bases. The CDR3 spans 14 residues. V shed 5 bases, J shed 6 bases, and the junction held 7 bases outside the gene matches. CDR3 in amino acids: CASSLQGAHPEAFF. CDR3 in DNA: TGTGCCAGCAGTCTACAGGGGGCGCATCCTGAAGCTTTCTTT.

This clonotype was recorded at least ten times. The chain employs TRBV28 and TRBJ1-6; D is uncertain. V was trimmed by 2 bases and J by 2 bases, leaving 4 bases between them. Germline V gene data show CDR1 as MDHEN and CDR2 as SYDVKM. This CDR3 is built from 14 residues. DNA of the CDR3: TGTGCCAGCAGTTTACCCACCTATAATTCACCCCTCCACTTT. As protein: CASSLPTYNSPLHF. Complete variable domain (other parts from reference TRBV28 and TRBJ1-6): DVKVTQSSRYLVKRTGEKVFLECVQDMDHENMFWYRQDPGLGLRLIYFSYDVKMKEKGDIPEGYSVSREKKERFSLILESASTNQTSMYLCASSLPTYNSPLHFGNGTRLTVT.

This clonotype was recorded at least ten times. The rearrangement links TRBV10-3 to TRBJ2-5, with D tentatively TRBD1 or TRBD2 (5 bases each). The CDR3 has 15 amino acids. V lost 4 bases and J 1 base, leaving 13 bases between the germline ends. From germline, CDR1 is ENHRY and CDR2 SYGVKD. The CDR3, as DNA: TGTGCCATCAGTGTCTCTTGGGACGCCCAAGAGACCCAGTACTTC. It translates to CAISVSWDAQETQYF.

This clonotype has only a few counts. The J gene is TRBJ2-1, the V gene TRBV12-3 or TRBV12-4; 10 bases are a match to TRBD1. This CDR3 has 18 residues. Trimming took 8 bases from V and 5 from J; bases not matched to a gene: 18. CDR3 coding DNA: TGTGCCAGCCGTAGACAGGGGGCGTCGAGCAGGACTAACAATGAGCAGTTCTTC. This translates into CASRRQGASSRTNNEQFF.

Ten or more counts support this clonotype. CDR3 coding DNA: TGTGCCAGCAGCCAAGTGACGGGTAATTCACCCCTCCACTTT. Residues: CASSQVTGNSPLHF. The chain links TRBV3-1 to TRBJ1-6; D is uncertain. Germline V gives CDR1 LGHDT, CDR2 YNNKEL (reference sequence). V lost 1 base, J lost 6 bases, and 7 bases lay in between. The CDR3 has 14 amino acids.

This clonotype appeared many times. This chain connects TRBV7-7 to TRBJ1-2, with 9 bases lining up with TRBD1. The trim removed 3 bases at V and 6 bases at J, leaving 8 bases unmatched. The CDR3 is made up of 15 amino acids. The germline V gene encodes CDR1 SSHAT and CDR2 FNYEAQ (reference sequence). The CDR3 DNA follows: TGTGCCAGCAGCTTTTCCCCCCGGGACAGGGATGGCTACACCTTC. This translates into CASSFSPRDRDGYTF.

The chain recombines TRBV28 with TRBJ2-6; weak D call: TRBD1 (5 bases). The germline V and J ends were trimmed by 5 bases and 1 base, with 9 bases remaining between them. CDR1 and CDR2 (germline): MDHEN, SYDVKM. The CDR3 loop spans 15 amino acids. The CDR3 is CASSSQGSGANVLTF. In nucleotides, the CDR3 is TGTGCCAGCAGTAGCCAGGGTTCTGGGGCCAACGTCCTGACTTTC.

This clonotype was seen ten or more times. The V gene is TRBV20-1, the J gene TRBJ1-5; 7 nucleotides align to TRBD1. The CDR3 loop spans 14 amino acids. J gave up 5 bases and V 3 bases, and 7 bases lay outside the gene matches. Germline values: CDR1 DFQATT, CDR2 SNEGSKA (reference sequence). The CDR3 here is CSARVGQKYQPQHF. As DNA, the CDR3 is TGCAGTGCTAGGGTGGGACAGAAATATCAGCCCCAGCATTTT.

The chain uses TRBV5-6 and TRBJ2-6; 7 bases are a match to TRBD1. Losses at the gene ends were 2 bases for V and 4 bases for J; bases not matched to a gene: 9. The CDR3 runs 17 residues. Germline assignment: CDR1 SGHDT and CDR2 YYEEEE. The CDR3 DNA reads as TGTGCCAGCAGCTTTTCCCACAGGGGTACCGGGGCCAACGTCCTGACTTTC. This translates into CASSFSHRGTGANVLTF.

The sample holds many counts of this clonotype. The rearrangement links TRBV29-1 to TRBJ1-1, with D uncertain. V dropped 4 bases and J dropped 0 bases, with 6 bases sitting between them. The CDR3 contains 12 residues. CDR1 and CDR2 (germline): SQVTM, ANQGSEA. CDR3 loop: CSVGVLNTEAFF. The CDR3, as DNA: TGCAGCGTTGGGGTTCTGAACACTGAAGCTTTCTTT.

This clonotype appeared many times. This chain links TRBV20-1 with TRBJ2-6; possible D gene TRBD1, 6 bases. Trimming pared 0 bases from V and 4 bases from J, leaving 19 bases between. Germline CDR1 DFQATT, CDR2 SNEGSKA (reference sequence). CDR3 length: 18 amino acids. The CDR3, as DNA: TGCAGTGCTAGAGAGGGTCAGGGGCCATACCAGGGGGCCAACGTCCTGACTTTC. Its translation is CSAREGQGPYQGANVLTF.

The chain is built from TRBV7-9 and TRBJ2-3; the D is unclear. The CDR3 runs to 16 residues. CDR1 and CDR2 (germline): SEHNR, FQNEAQ (reference sequence). V was clipped by 0 bases and J by 0 bases, with 10 bases between them. The CDR3 bases are TGTGCCAGCAGCTTAGCACACAGCACTAGCACAGATACGCAGTATTTT. Translated: CASSLAHSTSTDTQYF.

The CDR3 sequence is CASSEETVYGYTF. The CDR3 DNA is TGTGCCAGCAGTGAGGAGACAGTCTATGGCTACACCTTC. This sequence joins TRBV2 and TRBJ1-2; TRBD1 might be the D (5 bases). V lost 3 bases to trimming and J lost 4 bases, with 9 bases between them. Per germline, CDR1 SNHLY and CDR2 FYNNEI. The CDR3 totals 13 residues.